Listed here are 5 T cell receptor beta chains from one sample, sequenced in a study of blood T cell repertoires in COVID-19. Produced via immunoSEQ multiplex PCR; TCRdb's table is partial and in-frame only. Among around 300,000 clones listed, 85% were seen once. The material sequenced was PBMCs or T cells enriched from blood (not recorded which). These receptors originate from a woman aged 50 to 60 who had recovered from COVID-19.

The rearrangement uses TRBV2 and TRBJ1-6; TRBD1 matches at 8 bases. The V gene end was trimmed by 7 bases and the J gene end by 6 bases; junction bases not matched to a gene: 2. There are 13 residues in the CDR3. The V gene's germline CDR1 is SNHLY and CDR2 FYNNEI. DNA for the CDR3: TGTGCCAGCACAGGACAGGGTAATTCACCCCTCCACTTT. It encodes CASTGQGNSPLHF.

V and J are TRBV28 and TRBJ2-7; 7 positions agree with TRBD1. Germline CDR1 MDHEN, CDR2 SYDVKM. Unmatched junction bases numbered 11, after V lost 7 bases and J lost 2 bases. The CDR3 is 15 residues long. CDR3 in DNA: TGTGCCAGCACCCACGGACAGGACCGAGCCTACGAGCAGTACTTC. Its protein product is CASTHGQDRAYEQYF. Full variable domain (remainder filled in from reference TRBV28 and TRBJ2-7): DVKVTQSSRYLVKRTGEKVFLECVQDMDHENMFWYRQDPGLGLRLIYFSYDVKMKEKGDIPEGYSVSREKKERFSLILESASTNQTSMYLCASTHGQDRAYEQYFGPGTRLTVT.

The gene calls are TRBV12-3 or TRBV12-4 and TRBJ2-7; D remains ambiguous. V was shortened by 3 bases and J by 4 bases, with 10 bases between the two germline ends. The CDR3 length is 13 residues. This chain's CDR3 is CASSFSAQYEQYF. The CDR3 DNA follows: TGTGCCAGCAGTTTTTCGGCACAGTACGAGCAGTACTTC.

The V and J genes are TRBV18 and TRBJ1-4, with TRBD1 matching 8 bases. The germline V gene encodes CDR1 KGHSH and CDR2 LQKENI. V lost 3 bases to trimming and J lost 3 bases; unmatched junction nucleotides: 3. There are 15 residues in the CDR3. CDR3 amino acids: CASSPSTGANEKLFF. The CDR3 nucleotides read TGTGCCAGCTCACCGTCGACAGGGGCTAATGAAAAACTGTTTTTT.

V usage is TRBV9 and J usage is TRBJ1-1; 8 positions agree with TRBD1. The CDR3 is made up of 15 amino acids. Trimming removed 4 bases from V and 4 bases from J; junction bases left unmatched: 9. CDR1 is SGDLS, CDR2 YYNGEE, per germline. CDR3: CASSRADRGGTEAFF. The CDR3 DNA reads TGTGCCAGCAGCCGCGCCGACAGGGGCGGCACTGAAGCTTTCTTT.